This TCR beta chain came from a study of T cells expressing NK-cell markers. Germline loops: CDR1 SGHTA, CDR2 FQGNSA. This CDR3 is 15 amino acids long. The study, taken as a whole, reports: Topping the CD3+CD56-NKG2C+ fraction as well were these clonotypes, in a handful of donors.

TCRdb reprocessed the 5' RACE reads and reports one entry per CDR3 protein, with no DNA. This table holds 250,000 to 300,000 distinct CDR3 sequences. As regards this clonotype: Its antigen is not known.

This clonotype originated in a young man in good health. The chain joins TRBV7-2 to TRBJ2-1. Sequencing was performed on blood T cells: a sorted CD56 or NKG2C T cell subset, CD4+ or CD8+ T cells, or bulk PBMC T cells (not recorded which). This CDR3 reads CASSSRRNSYNEQFF.